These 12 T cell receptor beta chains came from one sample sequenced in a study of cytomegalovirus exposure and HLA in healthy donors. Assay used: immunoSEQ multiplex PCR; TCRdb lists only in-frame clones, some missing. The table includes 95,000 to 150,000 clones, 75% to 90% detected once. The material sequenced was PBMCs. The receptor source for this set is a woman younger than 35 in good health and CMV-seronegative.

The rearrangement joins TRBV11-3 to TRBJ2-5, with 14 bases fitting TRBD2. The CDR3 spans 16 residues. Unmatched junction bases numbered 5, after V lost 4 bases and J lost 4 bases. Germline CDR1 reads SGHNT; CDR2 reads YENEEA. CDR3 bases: TGTGCCAGCAGCTCCGGGACTAGCGGGAGTCCAGAGACCCAGTACTTC. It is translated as CASSSGTSGSPETQYF. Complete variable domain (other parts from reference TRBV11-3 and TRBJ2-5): EAGVVQSPRYKIIEKKQPVAFWCNPISGHNTLYWYLQNLGQGPELLIRYENEEAVDDSQLPKDRFSAERLKGVDSTLKIQPAELGDSAVYLCASSSGTSGSPETQYFGPGTRLLVL.

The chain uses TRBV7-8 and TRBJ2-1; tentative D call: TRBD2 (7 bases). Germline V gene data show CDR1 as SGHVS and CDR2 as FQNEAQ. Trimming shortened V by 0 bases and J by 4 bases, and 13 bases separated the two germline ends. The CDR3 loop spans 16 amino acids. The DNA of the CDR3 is TGTGCCAGCAGCTTAGCTGTGGGGAGGGGGTACAATGAGCAGTTCTTC. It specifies CASSLAVGRGYNEQFF.

The CDR3 nucleotides read TGTGCCAGCAGTACCCGGACAGCATACAATCAGCCCCAGCATTTT. Translation gives CASSTRTAYNQPQHF. This chain joins TRBV28 and TRBJ1-5, with TRBD1 as a possible D gene (6 bases). CDR3 length: 15 residues. The V and J ends lost 5 bases and 3 bases respectively, with 14 bases between them. The germline gives CDR1 MDHEN, CDR2 SYDVKM.

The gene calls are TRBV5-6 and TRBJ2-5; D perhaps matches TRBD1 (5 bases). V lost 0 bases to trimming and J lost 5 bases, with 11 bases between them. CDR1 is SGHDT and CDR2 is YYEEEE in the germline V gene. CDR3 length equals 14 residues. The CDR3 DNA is TGTGCCAGCAGCTTGGTTCTAGGGGTCGAGACCCAGTACTTC. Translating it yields CASSLVLGVETQYF.

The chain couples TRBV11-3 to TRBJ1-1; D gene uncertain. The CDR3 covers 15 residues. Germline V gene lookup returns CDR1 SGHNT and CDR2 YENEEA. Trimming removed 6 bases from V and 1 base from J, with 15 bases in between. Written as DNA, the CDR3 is TGTGCCAGCAGTACCCCTCTCGGAGAGAACACTGAAGCTTTCTTT. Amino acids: CASSTPLGENTEAFF.

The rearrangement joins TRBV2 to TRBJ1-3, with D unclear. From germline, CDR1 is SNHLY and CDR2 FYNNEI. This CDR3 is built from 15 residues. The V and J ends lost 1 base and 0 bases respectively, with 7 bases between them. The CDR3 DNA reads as TGTGCCAGCAGTGAAGGGTCCTACTCTGGAAACACCATATATTTT. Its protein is CASSEGSYSGNTIYF.

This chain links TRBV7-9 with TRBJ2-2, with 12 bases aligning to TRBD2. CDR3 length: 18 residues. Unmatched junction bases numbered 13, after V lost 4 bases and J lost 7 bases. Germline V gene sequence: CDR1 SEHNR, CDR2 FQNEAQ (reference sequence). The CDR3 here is CASSSVGTSGPTGGELFF. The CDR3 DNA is TGTGCCAGCAGCTCCGTGGGGACTAGCGGGCCCACGGGCGGGGAGCTGTTTTTT.

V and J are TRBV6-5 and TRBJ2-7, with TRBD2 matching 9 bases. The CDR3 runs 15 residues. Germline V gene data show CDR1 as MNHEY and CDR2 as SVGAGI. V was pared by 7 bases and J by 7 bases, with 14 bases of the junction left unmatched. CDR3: CASKKGRLAGWEQYF. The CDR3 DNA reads TGTGCCAGCAAAAAGGGTCGGCTAGCGGGATGGGAGCAGTACTTC.

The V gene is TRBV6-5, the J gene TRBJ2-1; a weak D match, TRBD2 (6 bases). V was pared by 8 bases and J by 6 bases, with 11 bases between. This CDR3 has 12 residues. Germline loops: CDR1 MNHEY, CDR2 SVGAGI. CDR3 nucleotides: TGTGCCAGCGGGACTGCGGCCAATGAGCAGTTCTTC. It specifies CASGTAANEQFF.

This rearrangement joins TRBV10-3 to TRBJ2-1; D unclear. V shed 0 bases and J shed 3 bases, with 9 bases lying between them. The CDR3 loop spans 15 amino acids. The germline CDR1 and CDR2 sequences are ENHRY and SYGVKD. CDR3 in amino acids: CAISESLSLYNEQFF. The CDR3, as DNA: TGTGCCATCAGTGAGTCTCTCTCTCTCTACAATGAGCAGTTCTTC.

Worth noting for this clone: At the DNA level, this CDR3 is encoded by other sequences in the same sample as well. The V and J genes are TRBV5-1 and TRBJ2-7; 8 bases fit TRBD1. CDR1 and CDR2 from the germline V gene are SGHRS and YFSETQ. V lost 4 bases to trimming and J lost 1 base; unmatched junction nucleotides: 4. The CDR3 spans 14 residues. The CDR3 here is CASSPGQGSYEQYF. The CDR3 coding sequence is TGCGCCAGCAGCCCCGGACAGGGTTCCTACGAGCAGTACTTC. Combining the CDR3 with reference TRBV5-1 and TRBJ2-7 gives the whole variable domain KAGVTQTPRYLIKTRGQQVTLSCSPISGHRSVSWYQQTPGQGLQFLFEYFSETQRNKGNFPGRFSGRQFSNSRSEMNVSTLELGDSALYLCASSPGQGSYEQYFGPGTRLTVT.

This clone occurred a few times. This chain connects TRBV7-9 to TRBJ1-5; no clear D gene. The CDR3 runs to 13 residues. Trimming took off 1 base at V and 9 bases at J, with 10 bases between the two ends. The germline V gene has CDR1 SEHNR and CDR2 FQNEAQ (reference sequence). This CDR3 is CASSLGGFTPQHF. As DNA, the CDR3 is TGTGCCAGCAGCTTAGGTGGCTTCACGCCCCAGCATTTT.